This is a list of T cell receptor beta chains from one sample in a study of T cell responses to AZD1222 COVID-19 vaccine. The repertoire was sequenced with immunoSEQ multiplex PCR; TCRdb's copy has only in-frame clones and lacks some. The sample yields about 130,000 clones, about nine tenths seen once. This sample comprised peripheral blood, obtained on day 0 of AZD1222 vaccination. The receptors derive from an adult in good health. The CDR3 runs from the conserved cysteine through the conserved F or W. A D gene is named only where the DNA matches it firmly. Expanded clones get a size class; other rows say once, few or many, or leave the size out.

.	TRBJ1-1	.	TRBV19	CASSIGPGSGTEAFF	TGTGCCAGTAGTATAGGGCCAGGGTCGGGCACTGAAGCTTTCTTT
.	TRBJ1-2	.	TRBV18	CASSPSTDNYGYTF	TGTGCCAGCTCGCCTTCCACTGATAACTATGGCTACACCTTC
.	TRBJ1-1	.	TRBV25-1	CASKEDTEAFF	TGTGCCAGCAAGGAAGACACTGAAGCTTTCTTT
.	TRBJ1-2	TRBD1	TRBV7-9	CASSMDRIYYGYTF	TGTGCCAGCAGCATGGACAGGATATACTATGGCTACACCTTC
once	TRBJ1-1	TRBD1	TRBV11-2	CASSFGQGGYTEAFF	TGTGCCAGCAGCTTCGGACAGGGCGGGTACACTGAAGCTTTCTTT
once	TRBJ2-3	TRBD2	TRBV9	CASSEGGGAPTDTQYF	TGTGCCAGCAGCGAAGGCGGGGGGGCCCCCACAGATACGCAGTATTTT
.	TRBJ1-2	.	TRBV28	CASSLKGYDYGYTF	TGTGCCAGCAGTTTGAAGGGGTATGACTATGGCTACACCTTC
.	TRBJ1-3	.	TRBV19	CASSPGGNTIYF	TGTGCCAGTAGCCCTGGAGGAAACACCATATATTTT
.	TRBJ1-4	.	TRBV4-3	CASSQGRGPATNEKLFF	TGCGCCAGCAGCCAAGGCAGGGGCCCCGCAACTAATGAAAAACTGTTTTTT
.	TRBJ2-2	.	TRBV12-3/TRBV12-4	CASEVNTGELFF	TGTGCCAGCGAAGTAAACACCGGGGAGCTGTTTTTT
.	TRBJ2-5	TRBD1	TRBV10-3	CAIRPGTGQETQYF	TGTGCCATCAGGCCGGGGACAGGGCAAGAGACCCAGTACTTC
once	TRBJ1-5	.	TRBV19	CASGQMGRGLYSNQPQHF	TGTGCCAGCGGACAGATGGGCAGGGGCCTGTATAGCAATCAGCCCCAGCATTTT
.	TRBJ1-3	.	TRBV13	CASSLGRPSSGNTIYF	TGTGCCAGCAGCTTAGGGCGGCCAAGCTCTGGAAACACCATATATTTT
.	TRBJ2-3	.	TRBV6-5	CASSYWPLSPTDTQYF	TGTGCCAGCAGTTACTGGCCATTATCACCTACAGATACGCAGTATTTT
.	TRBJ1-1	TRBD1	TRBV7-3	CASSLTGGSNTEAFF	TGTGCCAGCAGCTTGACAGGGGGCTCGAACACTGAAGCTTTCTTT
.	TRBJ1-3	.	TRBV9	CASSVVPGGNTIYF	TGTGCCAGCAGCGTAGTCCCAGGGGGAAACACCATATATTTT
few	TRBJ1-1	.	TRBV6-5	CASSYYRRMNTEAFF	TGTGCCAGCAGTTACTATCGGAGAATGAACACTGAAGCTTTCTTT
few	TRBJ2-5	.	TRBV19	CASSIAGGEAETQYF	TGTGCCAGTAGTATAGCGGGGGGCGAAGCAGAGACCCAGTACTTC
.	TRBJ2-1	TRBD1	TRBV5-4	CASSQTGGTYNEQFF	TGTGCCAGCAGCCAGACAGGGGGCACCTACAATGAGCAGTTCTTC
.	TRBJ2-7	TRBD1	TRBV5-4	CASSLSSGQGAYEQYF	TGTGCCAGCAGCTTGTCTTCGGGACAGGGGGCTTACGAGCAGTACTTC
.	TRBJ1-6	.	TRBV6-1	CASSEGQVGSPLHF	TGTGCCAGCAGTGAAGGACAGGTTGGCTCACCCCTCCACTTT
.	TRBJ1-6	TRBD1	TRBV7-3	CASSPGTGTPPLHF	TGTGCCAGCAGCCCGGGGACAGGTACCCCACCCCTCCACTTT
.	TRBJ2-3	.	TRBV7-7	CASSFSGDKTDTQYF	TGTGCCAGCAGTTTCTCCGGGGACAAAACAGATACGCAGTATTTT
.	TRBJ1-5	.	TRBV24-1	CATGTGYSNQPQHF	TGTGCCACCGGGACCGGGTATAGCAATCAGCCCCAGCATTTT
.	TRBJ2-1	TRBD2	TRBV7-3	CASSLIAGGPHEQFF	TGTGCCAGCAGCTTAATAGCGGGGGGGCCCCATGAGCAGTTCTTC
.	TRBJ2-5	.	TRBV7-8	CASSLVQQETQYF	TGTGCCAGCAGCTTAGTGCAGCAAGAGACCCAGTACTTC
.	TRBJ1-5	.	TRBV6-2/TRBV6-3	CASSYIGAGNQPQHF	TGTGCCAGCAGTTACATTGGGGCGGGAAATCAGCCCCAGCATTTT
.	TRBJ1-6	.	TRBV6-4	CASSDTKKGDMGRHNSPLHF	TGTGCCAGCAGCGATACGAAAAAAGGCGATATGGGCAGACATAATTCACCCCTCCACTTT
.	TRBJ2-7	.	TRBV19	CASSITPQGYEQYF	TGTGCCAGTAGTATTACCCCACAGGGCTACGAGCAGTACTTC
.	TRBJ2-3	.	TRBV5-1	CASSPGSTGFSTDTQYF	TGCGCCAGCAGCCCAGGATCAACAGGATTCAGCACAGATACGCAGTATTTT
.	TRBJ1-2	.	TRBV24-1	CATSDGRDLSYTF	TGTGCCACCAGTGATGGACGGGATTTGAGCTACACCTTC
few	TRBJ1-6	.	TRBV10-1	CAQGSPLHF	TGCGCCCAGGGGTCACCCCTCCACTTT
.	TRBJ2-6	.	TRBV28	CASNNRVSGANVLTF	TGTGCCAGCAACAACAGGGTCTCTGGGGCCAACGTCCTGACTTTC
.	TRBJ1-1	.	TRBV30	CAWRTYGNTEAFF	TGTGCCTGGAGGACCTACGGGAACACTGAAGCTTTCTTT
.	TRBJ2-2	.	TRBV7-3	CASSAPGSTGELFF	TGTGCCAGCAGCGCCCCAGGGTCCACCGGGGAGCTGTTTTTT
.	TRBJ2-6	.	TRBV10-3	CAISRGISGANVLTF	TGTGCCATCAGCCGGGGGATCTCTGGGGCCAACGTCCTGACTTTC
.	TRBJ2-7	TRBD1	TRBV19	CASSGLQGANFYEQYF	TGTGCCAGTAGTGGTCTCCAGGGGGCCAACTTCTACGAGCAGTACTTC
once	TRBJ1-1	.	TRBV2	CASSDLGGYTEAFF	TGTGCCAGCAGTGATTTGGGGGGATACACTGAAGCTTTCTTT
few	TRBJ2-7	TRBD1	TRBV5-1	CASSFFGTGSLEQYF	TGCGCCAGCAGCTTCTTCGGGACAGGGTCCCTCGAGCAGTACTTC
.	TRBJ1-6	.	TRBV28	CASRRGSVNNSPLHF	TGTGCCAGCCGCCGGGGTTCGGTAAATAATTCACCCCTCCACTTT
.	TRBJ2-5	TRBD1	TRBV24-1	CATSVTTGGGTQYF	TGTGCCACCAGTGTCACGACAGGGGGCGGAACCCAGTACTTC
once	TRBJ2-7	.	TRBV7-6	CASSPDPISYEQYF	TGTGCCAGCAGCCCCGACCCTATCTCCTACGAGCAGTACTTC
.	TRBJ1-2	.	TRBV28	CASSVGDYGYTF	TGTGCCAGCAGCGTTGGAGACTATGGCTACACCTTC
.	TRBJ1-2	TRBD1	TRBV19	CASSIWIFQGDGYTF	TGTGCCAGTAGTATTTGGATATTCCAGGGGGATGGCTACACCTTC
.	TRBJ2-3	.	TRBV5-5	CASSLELTVSTDTQYF	TGTGCCAGCAGCTTGGAACTGACGGTTAGCACAGATACGCAGTATTTT
.	TRBJ1-5	.	TRBV28	CASTARIRLRTQHF	TGTGCCAGCACCGCCAGAATACGTCTTCGGACCCAGCATTTT
.	TRBJ1-3	.	TRBV3-1/TRBV3-2	CASSQSPGESSGNTIYF	TGTGCCAGCAGCCAATCTCCGGGGGAGAGCTCTGGAAACACCATATATTTT
.	TRBJ1-1	.	TRBV4-1	CASSQVYGNTEAFF	TGCGCCAGCAGCCAAGTGTACGGGAACACTGAAGCTTTCTTT
once	TRBJ1-2	TRBD1	TRBV7-2	CASSLARTDRRYGYTF	TGTGCCAGCAGCTTAGCGAGGACGGACAGGCGCTATGGCTACACCTTC
.	TRBJ2-2	TRBD2	TRBV5-4	CASSSFSGFGGELFF	TGTGCCAGCAGCTCCTTTAGCGGGTTCGGCGGGGAGCTGTTTTTT
.	TRBJ1-3	.	TRBV5-1	CASSLGATYSGNTIYF	TGCGCCAGCAGCCTGGGGGCTACCTACAGCGGGAACACCATATATTTT
.	TRBJ1-1	.	TRBV29-1	CSVQGQLNTEAFF	TGCAGCGTTCAAGGACAGTTGAACACTGAAGCTTTCTTT
.	TRBJ1-2	.	TRBV28	CASSFQGYGYTF	TGTGCCAGCAGTTTCCAGGGCTATGGCTACACCTTC